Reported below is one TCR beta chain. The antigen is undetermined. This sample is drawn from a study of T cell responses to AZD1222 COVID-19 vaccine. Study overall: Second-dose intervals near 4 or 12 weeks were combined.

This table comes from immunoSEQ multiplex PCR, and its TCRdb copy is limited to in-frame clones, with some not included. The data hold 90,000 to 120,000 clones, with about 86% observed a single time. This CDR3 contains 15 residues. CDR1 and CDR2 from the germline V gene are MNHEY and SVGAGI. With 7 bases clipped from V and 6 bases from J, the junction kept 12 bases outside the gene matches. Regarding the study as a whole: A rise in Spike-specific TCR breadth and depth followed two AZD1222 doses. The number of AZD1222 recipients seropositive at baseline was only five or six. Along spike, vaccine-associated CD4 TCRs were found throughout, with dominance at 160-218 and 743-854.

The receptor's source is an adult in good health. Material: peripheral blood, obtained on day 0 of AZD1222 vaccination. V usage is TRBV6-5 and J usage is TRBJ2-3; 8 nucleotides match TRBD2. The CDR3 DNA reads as TGTGCCAGCACCCTCTCAGGCGGGGGGTTGGATACGCAGTATTTT. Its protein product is CASTLSGGGLDTQYF.